The 15 T cell receptor beta chains given below trace back to one sample, sequenced in a study of T cell responses to AZD1222 COVID-19 vaccine. Sequencing was performed with immunoSEQ multiplex PCR; in TCRdb, only in-frame clones are kept and a portion is missing. Counted here are under 130,000 clones, approximately 87% occurring once; the ten biggest clones make up 2% to 3%. Here the sequenced sample was peripheral blood, taken on day 0 of AZD1222 vaccination. Receptors originate from an adult in good health.

The rearrangement joins TRBV28 to TRBJ1-5; the D gene is possibly TRBD1 (5 bases). Germline CDR1 reads MDHEN; CDR2 reads SYDVKM. This CDR3 is 13 amino acids long. V lost 5 bases and J lost 4, with 9 bases in between. The CDR3 DNA sequence: TGTGCCAGCAGTGAAACAGGAAATCAGCCCCAGCATTTT. It specifies CASSETGNQPQHF.

A note on this clone: The DNA is left out, because the CDR3 cannot be placed on it with certainty; the CDR3 is given as TCRdb lists it. The rearrangement joins TRBV12-3 or TRBV12-4 to TRBJ2-1; the listed D gene, TRBD2, was not tested against the DNA. The CDR3 is 13 amino acids in total, end residues counted. Here the CDR3 reads CASSSSSYNEQFF.

A word on this clone: One junction end disagrees with the germline gene, perhaps due to a read error. This chain links TRBV3-1 (or the pseudogene TRBV3-2) with TRBJ2-3; 12 bases line up with TRBD2. The germline V gene encodes CDR1 LGHDT and CDR2 YNNKEL (reference sequence). This CDR3 has 12 amino acids. Written as DNA, the CDR3 is TGTGCCAGCAGCCAAGTCGCTAGCGGGAGGGTTTTT. Its translation is CASSQVASGRVF.

The chain carries TRBV13 and TRBJ2-3, with 10 bases identical to TRBD1. With V trimmed by 8 bases and J by 5 bases, 13 bases remained unmatched. The CDR3 is made up of 16 amino acids. In germline, CDR1 is PRHDT, CDR2 FYEKMQ (reference sequence). The CDR3 region has the DNA TGTGCCAGCGGACAGGGGGGGACAGGGTTTTTAGATACGCAGTATTTT. Protein sequence: CASGQGGTGFLDTQYF.

The chain uses TRBV3-1 (or the pseudogene TRBV3-2) and TRBJ2-3; the D is unclear. Deletions cut 1 base from V and 1 base from J, with 9 bases between. Germline loops: CDR1 LGHDT, CDR2 YNNKEL (reference sequence). There are 15 residues in the CDR3. In DNA, the CDR3 is TGTGCCAGCAGCCAAGGTGGTCGGGGCACAGATACGCAGTATTTT. Its protein is CASSQGGRGTDTQYF.

The chain has TRBV5-1 and TRBJ2-1; D remains ambiguous. The germline V gene encodes CDR1 SGHRS and CDR2 YFSETQ. Between the trimmed V and J ends, which lost 0 bases and 0 bases, there was a span of 13 bases. The CDR3 sequence is 17 residues long. The CDR3 coding sequence is TGCGCCAGCAGCTTGGTCGTTAGGCAGAGCTCCTACAATGAGCAGTTCTTC. This codes for CASSLVVRQSSYNEQFF.

V usage is TRBV5-1 and J usage is TRBJ1-6, with D hard to call. Per germline, CDR1 SGHRS and CDR2 YFSETQ. The CDR3 sequence is 16 residues long. Trimming stripped 4 bases from V and 0 bases from J, with 11 bases between. CDR3 region: CASSLGSYSYNSPLHF. The DNA for the CDR3 is TGCGCCAGCAGCCTAGGGTCATACTCCTATAATTCACCCCTCCACTTT.

This clone was found once. J is TRBJ1-3 and V is TRBV5-1; 9 bases map to TRBD1. V shed 5 bases, J shed 0 bases, and the junction held 9 bases outside the gene matches. CDR1 and CDR2 (germline): SGHRS, YFSETQ. There are 17 residues in the CDR3. The DNA for the CDR3 is TGCGCCAGCAGTGGGGGACAGGGAATAAGCTCTGGAAACACCATATATTTT. It translates to CASSGGQGISSGNTIYF.

The chain couples TRBV6-6 to TRBJ2-7; unclear D gene. CDR3 length equals 15 residues. Trimming shortened V by 0 bases and J by 2 bases, and 11 bases separated the two germline ends. CDR1 is MNHNY and CDR2 is SVGAGI in the germline V gene (reference sequence). The CDR3 spells CASSYSVEYPYEQYF. Written as DNA, the CDR3 is TGTGCCAGCAGTTACTCGGTGGAATACCCCTACGAGCAGTACTTC.

The rearrangement uses TRBV29-1 and TRBJ2-1; the match to TRBD2 covers 11 bases. Germline loops: CDR1 SQVTM, CDR2 ANQGSEA. J gave up 6 bases and V 3 bases, and 7 bases lay outside the gene matches. The CDR3 is 15 residues long. The CDR3 nucleotides read TGCAGCGTTGATTACACTAGCGGGAGAGGCAATGAGCAGTTCTTC. It is translated as CSVDYTSGRGNEQFF.

The chain combines TRBV7-9 with TRBJ2-7; 14 bases align to TRBD2. This CDR3 is 15 amino acids long. Germline lookup yields CDR1 SEHNR and CDR2 FQNEAQ (reference sequence). The ends lost 5 bases at V and 5 bases at J; junction bases unmatched: 5. CDR3: CASSPGTSGGDEQYF. CDR3 nucleotide sequence: TGTGCCAGCAGCCCGGGGACTAGCGGGGGAGACGAGCAGTACTTC.

V is TRBV24-1 and J is TRBJ2-1; D gene unclear. Germline CDR1 is KGHDR and CDR2 is SFDVKD. The CDR3 consists of 14 residues. V was clipped by 4 bases and J by 3 bases, with 9 bases between them. In DNA form, the CDR3 reads TGTGCCACCAGTGAAACATCGAGCTACAATGAGCAGTTCTTC. Its translation: CATSETSSYNEQFF.

The chain employs TRBV27 and TRBJ2-2; 10 nucleotides align to TRBD2. The V gene end was trimmed by 5 bases and the J gene end by 1 base; junction bases not matched to a gene: 16. The CDR3 covers 20 residues. CDR1 is MNHEY, CDR2 SMNVEV, per germline (reference sequence). CDR3 sequence: CASSLTQPGLALLNTGELFF. The CDR3 region has the DNA TGTGCCAGCAGTCTAACGCAACCGGGACTAGCGCTACTGAACACCGGGGAGCTGTTTTTT.

This clone has only one observation. This chain connects TRBV11-3 to TRBJ1-1, with 7 positions matching TRBD1. Per the germline V gene, CDR1 is SGHNT and CDR2 is YENEEA. The length of the CDR3 is 14 residues. V trimming: 3 bases; J trimming: 4 bases; junction bases outside the gene matches: 5. The CDR3 region is CASSFGQGGTEAFF. The CDR3 DNA follows: TGTGCCAGCAGCTTCGGTCAGGGGGGCACTGAAGCTTTCTTT.

The V and J genes are TRBV5-8 and TRBJ2-7; D unclear. Trimming removed 0 bases from V and 1 base from J, with 8 bases in between. Looked up from germline, CDR1 is SGHTS and CDR2 is YDEGEE. This CDR3 is 14 amino acids long. For the CDR3, the DNA is TGTGCCAGCAGCTTGGAGGCTAGTTCCTACGAGCAGTACTTC. As protein: CASSLEASSYEQYF.